This TCR beta chain was identified during a study of shared clonotypes between healthy human individuals. Caucasian adults residing in Nashville, Tennessee made up all the donors. Germline-derived CDR1 and CDR2 are SEHNR and FQNEAQ (reference sequence). The CDR3 has 14 residues. V was pared by 2 bases and J by 1 base, with 8 bases between. Worth noting for this clone: Its antigen is unknown.

General observations from the study: Rarefaction showed that sequencing of sorted subsets was incomplete (despite large depth). Memory subsets generally showed lower estimated richness than naive subsets. Naive CD4 clonotypes were shared across a handful of donors at 4.5% to 6.5%.

The protocol was immunoSEQ multiplex PCR, while the TCRdb copy is restricted to in-frame clones and leaves out a portion. The sample holds some 1 million clones, under 80% seen once. This receptor was taken from a man younger than 30 in good health. The J gene is TRBJ1-1, the V gene TRBV7-9, with no clear D. Sequencing input: memory CD4+ T cells sorted from blood. Subset denoted: CD45RA-negative fraction. DNA for the CDR3: TGTGCCAGCAGCTTATCCACACGGAACACTGAAGCTTTCTTT. This gives the protein CASSLSTRNTEAFF.